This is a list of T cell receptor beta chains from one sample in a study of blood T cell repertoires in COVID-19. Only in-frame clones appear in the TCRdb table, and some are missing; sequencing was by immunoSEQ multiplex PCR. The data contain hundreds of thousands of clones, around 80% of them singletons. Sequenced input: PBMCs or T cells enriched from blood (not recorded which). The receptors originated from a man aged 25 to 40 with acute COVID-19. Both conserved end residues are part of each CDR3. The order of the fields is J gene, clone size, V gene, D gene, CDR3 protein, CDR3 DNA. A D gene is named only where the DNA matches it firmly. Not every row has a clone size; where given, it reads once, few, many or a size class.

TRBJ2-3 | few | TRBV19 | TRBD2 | CASRKILAGGRPADTQYF | TGTGCCAGTAGGAAAATCCTAGCGGGGGGCCGGCCGGCAGATACGCAGTATTTT
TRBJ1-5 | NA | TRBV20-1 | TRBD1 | CSASSGGLQPQHF | TGCAGTGCTAGTTCAGGGGGCCTTCAGCCCCAGCATTTT
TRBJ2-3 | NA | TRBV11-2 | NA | CASSLERSSTDTQYF | TGTGCCAGCAGCTTAGAGCGGTCTAGCACAGATACGCAGTATTTT
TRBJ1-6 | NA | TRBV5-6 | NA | CASSRILPGDNSPLHF | TGTGCCAGCAGCCGAATATTACCGGGAGATAACTCACCCCTCCACTTT
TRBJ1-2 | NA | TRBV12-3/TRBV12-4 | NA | CASSPSEGYGYTF | TGTGCCAGCAGCCCCTCGGAGGGTTATGGCTACACCTTC
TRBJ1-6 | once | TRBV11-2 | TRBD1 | CASSFSTGAGDSPLHF | TGTGCCAGCAGCTTCTCGACAGGGGCAGGAGATTCACCCCTCCACTTT
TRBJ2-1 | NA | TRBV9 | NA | CASSAGYGNEQFF | TGTGCCAGCAGCGCCGGATACGGGAATGAGCAGTTCTTC
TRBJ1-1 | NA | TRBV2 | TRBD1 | CASSSMTGKNTEAFF | TGTGCCAGCAGTTCAATGACAGGGAAGAACACTGAAGCTTTCTTT
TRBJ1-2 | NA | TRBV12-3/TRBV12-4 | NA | CASRRSFYGYTF | TGTGCCAGCAGACGGTCTTTCTATGGCTACACCTTC
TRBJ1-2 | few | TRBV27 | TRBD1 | CASSLEGPARGLYYGYTF | TGTGCCAGCAGTTTAGAGGGACCCGCGAGGGGGCTGTACTATGGCTACACCTTC